Listed here are 13 T cell receptor beta chains from one sample, sequenced in a study of blood T cell repertoires in COVID-19. Generated by immunoSEQ multiplex PCR, the TCRdb table keeps only in-frame clones and is missing some. The sample lists roughly 250,000 clones, approximately 85% seen once, with more than 4% in the top ten. Sequenced material: PBMCs or T cells enriched from blood (not recorded which). Receptors originate from a woman in her twenties or thirties who had recovered from COVID-19.

The rearrangement uses TRBV12-3 or TRBV12-4 and TRBJ1-2, with a tentative D call TRBD1 (6 bases). This CDR3 spans 13 amino acids. V shed 4 bases and J shed 4 bases, with 10 bases lying between them. CDR3 coding DNA: TGTGCCAGCAGTTCCGGGGGGCTCTATGGCTACACCTTC. Protein: CASSSGGLYGYTF.

In its sample, this clone was seen once. V gene TRBV2 combines with J gene TRBJ2-3; 7 bases map to TRBD2. The CDR3 is 15 residues long. Germline V CDR1 and CDR2: SNHLY, FYNNEI. Losses at the gene ends were 4 bases for V and 4 bases for J; bases not matched to a gene: 8. CDR3 coding DNA: TGTGCCAGCAGTGTAAACCGACTAGCTGCAGATACGCAGTATTTT. It specifies CASSVNRLAADTQYF.

CDR3 loop: CASSAWRLAGNQETQYF. The CDR3 nucleotides are TGCGCCAGCAGTGCCTGGCGACTAGCGGGGAACCAAGAGACCCAGTACTTC. The genes are TRBV10-2 and TRBJ2-5; 11 bases line up with TRBD2. Looked up from germline, CDR1 is WSHSY and CDR2 is SAAADI. The CDR3 consists of 17 residues. Trimming at V came to 4 bases and at J to 0 bases, leaving 7 bases not matched to a gene.

The chain joins TRBV23-1 to TRBJ2-6; TRBD2 might be the D (5 bases). TRBV23-1 is designated an ORF whose function remains uncertain. The CDR3 totals 17 residues. Trimming removed 8 bases at V and 0 bases at J, with 17 bases between. As DNA, the CDR3 is TGCGCCAGCCCCCGGGGTCAGAAGCCCTCTGGGGCCAACGTCCTGACTTTC. It translates to CASPRGQKPSGANVLTF.

This chain connects TRBV9 to TRBJ2-1; 16 bases fit TRBD2. Trimming removed 0 bases from V and 1 base from J; junction bases left unmatched: 4. The CDR3 sequence is 19 residues long. Germline V gives CDR1 SGDLS, CDR2 YYNGEE. The CDR3 nucleotides read TGTGCCAGCAGCGTAGGAGGGACTAGCGGGAGGGGGTCCTACAATGAGCAGTTCTTC. As protein: CASSVGGTSGRGSYNEQFF.

The chain recombines TRBV7-9 with TRBJ2-7; 9 nucleotides line up with TRBD2. Germline CDR1 and CDR2: SEHNR and FQNEAQ (reference sequence). V trimming: 1 base; J trimming: 3 bases; junction bases outside the gene matches: 4. CDR3 length equals 15 residues. The CDR3 DNA reads TGTGCCAGCAGCTTAGGTGGACTAGCGAGCTACGAGCAGTACTTC. This encodes CASSLGGLASYEQYF. Full variable domain (missing parts from reference TRBV7-9 and TRBJ2-7): DTGVSQNPRHKITKRGQNVTFRCDPISEHNRLYWYRQTLGQGPEFLTYFQNEAQLEKSRLLSDRFSAERPKGSFSTLEIQRTEQGDSAMYLCASSLGGLASYEQYFGPGTRLTVT.

A few counts support this clone. V gene TRBV28 combines with J gene TRBJ1-2; 9 positions match TRBD1. V lost 3 bases and J lost 8; bases outside the gene matches: 22. Germline V gene lookup returns CDR1 MDHEN and CDR2 SYDVKM. The CDR3 consists of 19 residues. This chain's CDR3 is CASSFSLTGQGIFAMGYTF. The CDR3 DNA is TGTGCCAGCAGTTTCTCTCTAACGGGACAGGGTATCTTCGCGATGGGCTACACCTTC.

CDR3: CASSSLSGQNSGNTIYF. The CDR3 nucleotides read TGTGCCAGCAGTTCGCTTTCGGGACAGAACTCTGGAAACACCATATATTTT. The chain links TRBV27 to TRBJ1-3; 7 bases agree with TRBD1. The CDR3 spans 17 residues. V was pared by 4 bases and J by 0 bases, with 9 bases of the junction left unmatched. The V gene's germline CDR1 is MNHEY and CDR2 SMNVEV (reference sequence).

The chain links TRBV5-1 to TRBJ1-2; no clear D gene. Trimming removed 5 bases at V and 4 bases at J, with 18 bases between. The CDR3 is 15 amino acids. Per the germline V gene, CDR1 is SGHRS and CDR2 is YFSETQ. This chain's CDR3 is CASRLYPAEAYGYTF. DNA for the CDR3: TGCGCCAGCAGGTTGTACCCGGCGGAGGCCTATGGCTACACCTTC.

The chain has TRBV18 and TRBJ1-4, with D unresolved. Germline V gene sequence: CDR1 KGHSH, CDR2 LQKENI. V was pared by 3 bases and J by 7 bases, with 18 bases between. The CDR3 is 16 amino acids. CDR3 in amino acids: CASSPGMGGMIEKLFF. The CDR3 nucleotides are TGTGCCAGCTCACCCGGAATGGGAGGGATGATTGAAAAACTGTTTTTT. Full variable domain (outside the CDR3, taken from reference TRBV18 and TRBJ1-4): NAGVMQNPRHLVRRRGQEARLRCSPMKGHSHVYWYRQLPEEGLKFMVYLQKENIIDESGMPKERFSAEFPKEGPSILRIQQVVRGDSAAYFCASSPGMGGMIEKLFFGSGTQLSVL.

This clone was seen a few times. The chain combines TRBV7-8 with TRBJ2-7; TRBD1 might be the D (6 bases). With 3 bases removed from V and 4 bases from J, the gap between germline ends came to 13 bases. Germline CDR1 SGHVS, CDR2 FQNEAQ. The CDR3 loop spans 14 amino acids. The CDR3 coding sequence is TGTGCCAGCAGCTTCCAGGGGACGGCGTACGAGCAGTACTTC. This sequence encodes CASSFQGTAYEQYF.

V and J are TRBV2 and TRBJ1-1, with no clear D. The V gene lost 7 bases and the J gene lost 3 bases, with 15 bases spanning the gap. This CDR3 contains 14 residues. Germline CDR1 reads SNHLY; CDR2 reads FYNNEI. The CDR3 reads CASTNTQEYTEAFF. CDR3 coding DNA: TGTGCCAGCACCAACACCCAGGAATACACTGAAGCTTTCTTT. Together with reference TRBV2 and TRBJ1-1, the CDR3 gives the full variable domain: EPEVTQTPSHQVTQMGQEVILRCVPISNHLYFYWYRQILGQKVEFLVSFYNNEISEKSEIFDDQFSVERPDGSNFTLKIRSTKLEDSAMYFCASTNTQEYTEAFFGQGTRLTVV.

This sequence joins TRBV15 and TRBJ1-1, with D hard to call. Per the germline V gene, CDR1 is LNHNV and CDR2 is YYDKDF (reference sequence). Trimming took off 0 bases at V and 6 bases at J, with 5 bases between the two ends. This CDR3 is built from 12 residues. The CDR3: CATSRDDSEAFF. As DNA, the CDR3 is TGTGCCACCAGCAGAGATGACTCTGAAGCTTTCTTT.